This is a list of T cell receptor beta chains from one sample in a study of T-cell memory formation after mild COVID-19. Each CDR3 protein is one row after TCRdb ran MiXCR on the 5' RACE reads. In the table there are about 130,000 distinct CDR3 sequences, roughly 6% of which are singletons. The sequenced sample was PBMCs or a T cell subset sorted from them (not recorded which). The receptors originated from an adult woman who had mild COVID-19 (a few samples of this study predate the infection). Cell type and time point are not known. Both conserved end residues are part of each CDR3.

v_gene	j_gene	CDR3aa
TRBV11-1	TRBJ2-5	CASSSPDGPQETQYF
TRBV5-6	TRBJ2-2	CASSLVLDSYSTGELFF
TRBV20-1	TRBJ1-1	CSVPGQGNTEAFF
TRBV29-1	TRBJ2-1	CSVAVGPYNEQFF
TRBV6-5	TRBJ2-1	CASSTRAGLGDNEQFF
TRBV5-1	TRBJ2-3	CASRGDTQYF
TRBV24-1	TRBJ2-1	CATSDSLFGNEQFF
TRBV2	TRBJ2-5	CASNTGTSWGETQYF
TRBV7-8	TRBJ1-2	CASSLGSGNYGYTF
TRBV7-2	TRBJ1-5	CASSFMGQDNQPQHF
TRBV24-1	TRBJ2-2	CATSDLKTGQGIAGELFF